This T cell receptor (beta chain) was observed in a study of identifying expanded T cells in peripheral blood. General study findings and limits: Two-week clone count variance significantly increased as total template count grew. Differentially abundant clones: 1 to 1.5 between replicates, approximately 15 at about two weeks, less than 20 at four.

Profiled with immunoSEQ multiplex PCR; TCRdb holds only in-frame clones, not every one. Counted here are around 120,000 clones, approximately 84% occurring once; the ten biggest clones make up 3% to 3.5%. This CDR3 region has 15 residues. Trimming took 3 bases from V and 1 from J, leaving 12 bases between them. Germline V gives CDR1 SGHVS, CDR2 FNYEAQ. Comments on this clone: Its specificity is not known.

Healthy donors had no documented immune events, such as infections, while sampled. The sequencing sample was made of blood. The sequence was obtained from a person between 18 and 75 years old in good health. J is TRBJ2-5 and V is TRBV7-6; no clear D gene. The CDR3 sequence is CASSLGIEGQETQYF. The CDR3, as DNA: TGTGCCAGCAGCTTGGGTATAGAAGGCCAAGAGACCCAGTACTTC.